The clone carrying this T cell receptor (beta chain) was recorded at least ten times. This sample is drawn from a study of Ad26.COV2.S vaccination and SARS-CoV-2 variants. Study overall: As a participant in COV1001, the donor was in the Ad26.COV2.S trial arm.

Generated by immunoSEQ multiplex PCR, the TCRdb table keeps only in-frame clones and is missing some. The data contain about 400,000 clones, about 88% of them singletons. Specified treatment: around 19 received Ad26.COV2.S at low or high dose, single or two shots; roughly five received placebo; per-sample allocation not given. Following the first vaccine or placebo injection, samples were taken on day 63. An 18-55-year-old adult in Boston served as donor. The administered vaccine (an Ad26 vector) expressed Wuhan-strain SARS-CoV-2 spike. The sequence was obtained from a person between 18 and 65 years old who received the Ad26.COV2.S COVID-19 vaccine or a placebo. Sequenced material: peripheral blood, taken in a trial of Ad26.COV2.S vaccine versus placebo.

As DNA, the CDR3 is TGTGCCAGTAGTATAGGGTTTGTCAATGAGCAGTTCTTC. Translation: CASSIGFVNEQFF. This rearrangement joins TRBV19 to TRBJ2-1, with D uncertain. The CDR3 has 13 amino acids. Germline CDR1 LNHDA, CDR2 SQIVND (reference sequence). V was shortened by 1 base and J by 6 bases, with 7 bases between the two germline ends.